Following are 8 T cell receptor beta chains from one sample sequenced in a study of blood T cell repertoires in COVID-19. Repertoires were generated with immunoSEQ multiplex PCR, while TCRdb's copy carries only in-frame clones and drops some. The table has about 170,000 clones, about four fifths seen once. Source material: peripheral blood. The source of these receptors is a woman of 80 years or more with acute or convalescent COVID-19.

This clone appeared once. The chain combines TRBV7-2 with TRBJ2-5, with a tentative D call TRBD1 (6 bases). The germline V and J ends were trimmed by 3 bases and 5 bases, with 13 bases remaining between them. CDR3 length equals 14 residues. From germline, CDR1 is SGHTA and CDR2 FQGNSA. CDR3 loop: CASSLQGLGETQYF. Here the CDR3 DNA reads TGTGCCAGCAGCTTGCAGGGGTTAGGGGAGACCCAGTACTTC.

The gene calls are TRBV18 and TRBJ2-5, with 13 bases fitting TRBD2. CDR3 length equals 17 residues. The V gene's germline CDR1 is KGHSH and CDR2 LQKENI. V shed 2 bases and J 1 base; nucleotides not matched to a gene: 4. The CDR3 protein is CASSPRGLAGTQETQYF. For the CDR3, the DNA is TGTGCCAGCTCACCAAGGGGACTAGCGGGAACCCAAGAGACCCAGTACTTC. Supplemented by reference TRBV18 and TRBJ2-5, the full variable domain reads NAGVMQNPRHLVRRRGQEARLRCSPMKGHSHVYWYRQLPEEGLKFMVYLQKENIIDESGMPKERFSAEFPKEGPSILRIQQVVRGDSAAYFCASSPRGLAGTQETQYFGPGTRLLVL.

The chain links TRBV2 to TRBJ2-1; 8 bases are shared with TRBD2. There are 16 residues in the CDR3. Germline V CDR1 and CDR2: SNHLY, FYNNEI. The J segment lost 1 base and the V segment lost 7 bases, leaving 9 bases of the junction unmatched. The CDR3 bases are TGTGCCAGCACTAAATTAGCGGGAAGATCCTACAATGAGCAGTTCTTC. Its translation is CASTKLAGRSYNEQFF.

V is TRBV6-1 and J is TRBJ2-5, with D tentatively TRBD1 (6 bases). The CDR3 runs 17 residues. The germline gives CDR1 MNHNS, CDR2 SASEGT. Trimming shortened V by 0 bases and J by 3 bases, and 17 bases separated the two germline ends. The CDR3 region has the DNA TGTGCCAGCAGTGAAGCCAGGACAGCCCGTTTTGAAGAGACCCAGTACTTC. Protein: CASSEARTARFEETQYF.

This clone was detected a few times. The gene calls are TRBV28 and TRBJ1-2, with a weak D call TRBD1 (5 bases). V lost 7 bases, J lost 8 bases, and 17 bases lay in between. In germline, CDR1 is MDHEN, CDR2 SYDVKM. The CDR3 is 13 amino acids. The CDR3 nucleotides read TGTGCCAGCAAAAACTCCGCAGGGCCGGGCTACACCTTC. Its translation is CASKNSAGPGYTF.

The V gene is TRBV5-1, the J gene TRBJ2-1, with 8 bases aligning to TRBD2. V trimming: 2 bases; J trimming: 10 bases; junction bases outside the gene matches: 5. The CDR3 runs to 13 residues. Per germline, CDR1 SGHRS and CDR2 YFSETQ. The CDR3 is CASSFGTREEQFF. The CDR3 DNA is TGCGCCAGCAGCTTTGGGACTAGGGAGGAGCAGTTCTTC.

This chain links TRBV19 with TRBJ1-2, with 7 bases identical to TRBD1. The CDR3 spans 13 residues. The V segment lost 6 bases and the J segment 8 bases; nucleotides outside the gene matches: 9. Germline V gene lookup returns CDR1 LNHDA and CDR2 SQIVND (reference sequence). CDR3 sequence reads: CASSPGQRPGYTF. CDR3 nucleotides: TGTGCCAGTAGCCCGGGACAGCGGCCCGGCTACACCTTC.

This chain uses TRBV28 with TRBJ1-1; unclear D gene. The germline CDR1 and CDR2 sequences are MDHEN and SYDVKM. V lost 5 bases, J lost 4 bases, and 11 bases lay in between. The CDR3 runs to 13 residues. This chain's CDR3 is CASSGSSLTEAFF. CDR3 coding DNA: TGTGCCAGCAGTGGCTCATCGCTCACTGAAGCTTTCTTT.